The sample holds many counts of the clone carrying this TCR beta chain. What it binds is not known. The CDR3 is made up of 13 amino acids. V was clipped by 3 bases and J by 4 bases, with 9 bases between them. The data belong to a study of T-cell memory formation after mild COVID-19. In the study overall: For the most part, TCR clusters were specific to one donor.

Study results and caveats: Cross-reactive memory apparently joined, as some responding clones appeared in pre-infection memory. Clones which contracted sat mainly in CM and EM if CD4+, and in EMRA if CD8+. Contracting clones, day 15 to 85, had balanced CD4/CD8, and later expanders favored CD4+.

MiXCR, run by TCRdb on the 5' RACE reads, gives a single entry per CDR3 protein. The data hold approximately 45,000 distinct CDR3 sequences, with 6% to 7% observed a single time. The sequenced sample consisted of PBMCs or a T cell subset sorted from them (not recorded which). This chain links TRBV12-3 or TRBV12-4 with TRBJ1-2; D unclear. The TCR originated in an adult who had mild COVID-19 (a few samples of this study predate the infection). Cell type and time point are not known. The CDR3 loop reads CASSFGGFYGYTF. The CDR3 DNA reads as TGTGCCAGCAGTTTTGGCGGATTCTATGGCTACACCTTC.